These 19 T cell receptor beta chains were sequenced from one sample in a study of CD8 T cells in ankylosing spondylitis. TCRdb used MiXCR to reprocess the 5' RACE reads, holding one entry per CDR3 protein. Found here are just over 350,000 distinct CDR3 sequences, approximately 22% of them singletons; the top ten hold 13%. Source material: blood, either unsorted or a sorted T cell fraction (not recorded which). The source of these receptors is a male donor with ankylosing spondylitis or in good health (not recorded which).

The chain carries TRBV9 and TRBJ2-1; tentatively, D is TRBD2 (5 bases). CDR1 and CDR2 (germline): SGDLS, YYNGEE. The CDR3 covers 15 residues. The ends were cut back, 0 bases at V and 6 bases at J, with 13 bases in the middle. The CDR3 sequence is CASSVGRLAPNEQFF. In DNA, the CDR3 is TGTGCCAGCAGCGTAGGGAGGTTAGCGCCCAATGAGCAGTTCTTC.

This clonotype was seen more than once but under ten times. The chain joins TRBV2 to TRBJ2-5; D is possibly TRBD2 (6 bases). Germline V CDR1 and CDR2: SNHLY, FYNNEI. This CDR3 region has 13 residues. Trimming took off 7 bases at V and 2 bases at J, with 11 bases between the two ends. The CDR3 is CASTSGGQETQYF. CDR3 nucleotide sequence: TGTGCCAGCACGTCCGGGGGACAAGAGACCCAGTACTTC.

This clonotype was recorded a few times. The DNA for the CDR3 is TGTGCCAGCAGTTCTCTTCCCGGGACAGGGGCCTACGAGCAGTACTTC. Translated, it gives CASSSLPGTGAYEQYF. This chain connects TRBV6-2 or TRBV6-3 to TRBJ2-7, with 10 bases lining up with TRBD1. Trimming at V came to 4 bases and at J to 2 bases, leaving 8 bases not matched to a gene. Germline CDR1 reads MNHEY; CDR2 reads SVGEGT. The CDR3 sequence is 16 residues long.

The chain is built from TRBV9 and TRBJ2-3, with D unresolved. Trimming took off 0 bases at V and 2 bases at J, with 7 bases between the two ends. In germline, CDR1 is SGDLS, CDR2 YYNGEE. CDR3 length: 14 residues. CDR3 sequence (DNA): TGTGCCAGCAGCGTAGATGGGGTCACAGATACGCAGTATTTT. Its protein is CASSVDGVTDTQYF. Full variable domain (remainder filled in from reference TRBV9 and TRBJ2-3): DSGVTQTPKHLITATGQRVTLRCSPRSGDLSVYWYQQSLDQGLQFLIQYYNGEERAKGNILERFSAQQFPDLHSELNLSSLELGDSALYFCASSVDGVTDTQYFGPGTRLTVL.

The chain joins TRBV3-1 to TRBJ2-1; D is ambiguous. The V end lost 0 bases, the J end lost 7 bases, and 4 bases lay between the germline ends. CDR1 and CDR2 from the germline V gene are LGHDT and YNNKEL (reference sequence). This CDR3 spans 12 amino acids. CDR3 in amino acids: CASSQDRNEQFF. CDR3 sequence (DNA): TGTGCCAGCAGCCAAGACAGGAATGAGCAGTTCTTC.

The chain is built from TRBV12-3 or TRBV12-4 and TRBJ2-1, with unresolved D. The CDR3 extends over 15 amino acids. V lost 3 bases, J lost 0 bases, and 9 bases lay in between. The CDR3 DNA follows: TGTGCCAGCAGTTTTGGGCCGAGCTCCTACAATGAGCAGTTCTTC. This codes for CASSFGPSSYNEQFF.

The chain employs TRBV5-6 and TRBJ1-6; a weak D match, TRBD1 (5 bases). Germline values: CDR1 SGHDT, CDR2 YYEEEE. Trimming left V 0 bases short and J 7 bases short, with 14 bases between. The CDR3 contains 16 residues. The CDR3 here is CASSLDSLGPNSPLHF. Here the CDR3 DNA reads TGTGCCAGCAGCTTGGACAGTTTGGGGCCCAATTCACCCCTCCACTTT.

This clonotype was picked up a small number of times. The chain has TRBV2 and TRBJ2-1, with 7 bases lining up with TRBD2. Trimming removed 4 bases from V and 3 bases from J; junction bases left unmatched: 6. CDR3 size: 15 residues. Per germline, CDR1 SNHLY and CDR2 FYNNEI. The CDR3 DNA reads as TGTGCCAGCAGTGGGGAGGGGTTAGGCTACAATGAGCAGTTCTTC. Its translation is CASSGEGLGYNEQFF.

This clonotype was recorded a few times. The chain couples TRBV12-3 or TRBV12-4 to TRBJ2-1; D is unclear. The V end was cut by 7 bases, the J end by 6 bases, with 10 bases between. The CDR3 consists of 12 residues. The DNA of the CDR3 is TGTGCCAGCACCCAAGACCTCAATGAGCAGTTCTTC. Translating it yields CASTQDLNEQFF.

This clonotype was seen only a few times. The CDR3 sequence: CSGSQGGNTGELFF. The CDR3 DNA sequence: TGCAGCGGGAGCCAGGGGGGTAACACCGGGGAGCTGTTTTTT. The rearrangement links TRBV29-1 to TRBJ2-2; tentatively, D is TRBD1 (7 bases). The CDR3 has 14 amino acids. With 7 bases removed from V and 2 bases from J, the gap between germline ends came to 14 bases. Germline V lookup: CDR1 SQVTM, CDR2 ANQGSEA.

The chain recombines TRBV20-1 with TRBJ2-1, with D possibly matching TRBD2 (5 bases). This CDR3 has 12 amino acids. Per germline, CDR1 DFQATT and CDR2 SNEGSKA (reference sequence). Trimming left V 4 bases short and J 10 bases short, with 14 bases between. DNA of the CDR3: TGCAGTGCTACGGAGGACGGCTCGGAGCAGTTCTTC. It codes for CSATEDGSEQFF.

This clonotype was recorded many times. This rearrangement joins TRBV20-1 to TRBJ1-1; TRBD1 aligns across 9 bases. The CDR3 is 13 residues long. Germline values: CDR1 DFQATT, CDR2 SNEGSKA (reference sequence). Unmatched junction bases numbered 9, after V lost 5 bases and J lost 8 bases. The CDR3 DNA reads as TGCAGTGCTCCGACAGGGGGGTGGGGAGAAGCTTTCTTT. Amino acids: CSAPTGGWGEAFF.

This clonotype has more than one count but fewer than ten. This chain joins TRBV6-1 and TRBJ1-3; D is ambiguous. CDR3 length equals 16 residues. V lost 6 bases, J lost 0 bases, and 15 bases lay in between. CDR1 is MNHNS and CDR2 is SASEGT in the germline V gene. In DNA form, the CDR3 reads TGTGCCAGCAGCGTCAGGCAGGCCTACTCTGGAAACACCATATATTTT. Translating it yields CASSVRQAYSGNTIYF.

The rearrangement joins TRBV20-1 to TRBJ2-3; D call uncertain. The CDR3 is 15 residues long. The germline CDR1 and CDR2 sequences are DFQATT and SNEGSKA (reference sequence). The V end was cut by 1 base, the J end by 6 bases, with 17 bases between. The CDR3: CSARGAHPPRDTQYF. CDR3 DNA sequence: TGCAGTGCTAGAGGTGCCCACCCCCCCCGCGATACGCAGTATTTT.

The V call is TRBV10-3, the J call TRBJ1-5, with D tentatively TRBD1 (5 bases). The CDR3 loop spans 16 amino acids. CDR1 is ENHRY, CDR2 SYGVKD, per germline. V lost 3 bases and J 3 bases, leaving 15 bases between the germline ends. In nucleotides, the CDR3 is TGTGCCATCAGTGACCCCGGGACGCCGTCCAATCAGCCCCAGCATTTT. Translation gives CAISDPGTPSNQPQHF.

This clonotype has ten or more counts. V and J are TRBV15 and TRBJ1-1; 8 nucleotides align to TRBD1. The germline V gene encodes CDR1 LNHNV and CDR2 YYDKDF (reference sequence). J gave up 1 base and V 2 bases, and 6 bases lay outside the gene matches. This CDR3 is 16 amino acids long. In nucleotides, the CDR3 is TGTGCCACCAGCAGATCCTTGACAGGGGCGAACACTGAAGCTTTCTTT. It is translated as CATSRSLTGANTEAFF.

The genes are TRBV20-1 and TRBJ2-3, with TRBD1 matching over 7 bases. This CDR3 has 14 residues. Germline lookup yields CDR1 DFQATT and CDR2 SNEGSKA (reference sequence). J was trimmed by 5 bases and V by 2 bases; bases with no gene match: 7. The DNA of the CDR3 is TGCAGTGCTAGACGGGACAGAGTGGGAGATACGCAGTATTTT. Its protein is CSARRDRVGDTQYF.

This clonotype was seen only a few times. This chain uses TRBV4-1 with TRBJ2-2, with a weak D call TRBD2 (5 bases). Germline V gene data show CDR1 as MGHRA and CDR2 as YSYEKL. This CDR3 has 17 residues. The V end lost 0 bases, the J end lost 0 bases, and 11 bases lay between the germline ends. The CDR3 is CASSQEERQSNTGELFF. The CDR3 DNA follows: TGCGCCAGCAGCCAAGAAGAGCGGCAGTCGAACACCGGGGAGCTGTTTTTT.

There are a few counts of this clonotype. V is TRBV11-2 and J is TRBJ2-5; D may be TRBD2 (5 bases). With 6 bases removed from V and 1 base from J, the gap between germline ends came to 6 bases. The CDR3 has 12 residues. Germline V gene data show CDR1 as SGHAT and CDR2 as FQNNGV. CDR3 loop: CASRGSQETQYF. In nucleotides, the CDR3 is TGTGCCAGCAGGGGGAGCCAAGAGACCCAGTACTTC.